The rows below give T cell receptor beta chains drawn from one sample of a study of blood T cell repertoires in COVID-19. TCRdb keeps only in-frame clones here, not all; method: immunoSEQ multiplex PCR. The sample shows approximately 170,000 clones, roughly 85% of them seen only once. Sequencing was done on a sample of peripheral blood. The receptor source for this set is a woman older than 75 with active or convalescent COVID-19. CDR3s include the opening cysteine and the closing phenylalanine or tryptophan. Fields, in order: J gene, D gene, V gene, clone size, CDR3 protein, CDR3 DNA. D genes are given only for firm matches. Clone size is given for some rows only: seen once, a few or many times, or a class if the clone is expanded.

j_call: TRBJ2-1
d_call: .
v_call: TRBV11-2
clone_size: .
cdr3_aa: CASSFLRTTNNEQFF
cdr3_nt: TGTGCCAGCAGCTTTCTCAGGACTACTAACAATGAGCAGTTCTTC

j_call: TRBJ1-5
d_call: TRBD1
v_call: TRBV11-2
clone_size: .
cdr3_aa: CASSSGTGYNQPQHF
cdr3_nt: TGTGCCAGCAGCTCCGGGACAGGCTACAATCAGCCCCAGCATTTT

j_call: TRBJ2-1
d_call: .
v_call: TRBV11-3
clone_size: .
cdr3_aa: CASSLGGSGYNEQFF
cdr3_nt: TGTGCCAGCAGCTTAGGAGGTAGCGGCTACAATGAGCAGTTCTTC

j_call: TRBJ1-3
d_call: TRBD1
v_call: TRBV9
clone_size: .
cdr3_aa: CASSARTGAGNTIYF
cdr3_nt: TGTGCCAGCAGCGCTCGGACAGGGGCTGGAAACACCATATATTTT

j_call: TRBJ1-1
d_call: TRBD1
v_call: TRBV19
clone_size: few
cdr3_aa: CATTPRDRVPEAFF
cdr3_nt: TGTGCCACCACACCCCGGGACAGGGTCCCTGAAGCTTTCTTT

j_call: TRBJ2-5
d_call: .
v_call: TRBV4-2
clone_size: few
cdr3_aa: CASSQPGGQETQYF
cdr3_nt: TGTGCCAGCAGCCAACCCGGGGGACAAGAGACCCAGTACTTC

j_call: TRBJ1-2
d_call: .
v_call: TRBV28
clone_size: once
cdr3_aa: CASSLYSGRSGYTF
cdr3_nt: TGTGCCAGCAGTTTATACTCCGGGAGGTCGGGCTACACCTTC

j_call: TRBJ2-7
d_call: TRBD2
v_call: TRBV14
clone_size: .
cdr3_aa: CASSLTSGFSYEQYF
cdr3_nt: TGTGCCAGCAGCCTGACTAGCGGGTTCTCCTACGAGCAGTACTTC

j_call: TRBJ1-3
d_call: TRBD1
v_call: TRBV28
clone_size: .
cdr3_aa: CASSLSGQAAGNTIYF
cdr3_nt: TGTGCCAGCAGTTTATCGGGACAGGCTGCTGGAAACACCATATATTTT

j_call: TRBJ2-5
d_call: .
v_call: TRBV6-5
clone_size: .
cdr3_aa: CASSSTGQETQYF
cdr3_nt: TGTGCCAGCAGTTCTACAGGGCAAGAGACCCAGTACTTC

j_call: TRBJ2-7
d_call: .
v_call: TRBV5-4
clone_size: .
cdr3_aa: CASSSGLLGEQYF
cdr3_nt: TGTGCCAGCAGCTCGGGACTCCTAGGGGAGCAGTACTTC

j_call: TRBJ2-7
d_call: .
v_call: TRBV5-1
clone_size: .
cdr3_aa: CASSLSGGKGYEQYF
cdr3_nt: TGCGCCAGCAGCTTGAGTGGCGGGAAGGGCTACGAGCAGTACTTC

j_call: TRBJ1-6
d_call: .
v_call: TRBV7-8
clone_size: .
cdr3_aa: CASRGGRVGSPLHF
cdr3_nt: TGTGCCAGCAGGGGGGGTAGGGTCGGGTCACCCCTCCACTTT

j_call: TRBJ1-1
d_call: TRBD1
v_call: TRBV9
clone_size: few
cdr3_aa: CASSARGQGAGTEAFF
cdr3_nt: TGTGCCAGCAGCGCGCGGGGACAGGGGGCTGGCACTGAAGCTTTCTTT

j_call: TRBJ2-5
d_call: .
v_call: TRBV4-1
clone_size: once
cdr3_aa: CASSPGHSQETQYF
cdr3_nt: TGCGCCAGCAGCCCAGGGCACTCCCAAGAGACCCAGTACTTC

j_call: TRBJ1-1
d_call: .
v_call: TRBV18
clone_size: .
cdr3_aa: CASSPLSGNTEAFF
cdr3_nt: TGTGCCAGCTCACCACTGTCCGGGAACACTGAAGCTTTCTTT

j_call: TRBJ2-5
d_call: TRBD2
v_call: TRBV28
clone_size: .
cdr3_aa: CASSFGGTSGRWETQYF
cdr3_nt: TGTGCCAGCAGTTTTGGCGGGACTAGCGGGAGATGGGAGACCCAGTACTTC

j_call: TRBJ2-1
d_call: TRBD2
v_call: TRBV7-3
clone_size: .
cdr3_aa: CASSAYGTSVLNEQFF
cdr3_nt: TGTGCCAGCAGCGCCTACGGGACTAGCGTTTTAAATGAGCAGTTCTTC

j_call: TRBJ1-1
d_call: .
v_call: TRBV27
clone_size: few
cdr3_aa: CASSKTGRTEAFF
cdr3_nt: TGTGCCAGCAGCAAAACAGGGCGTACTGAAGCTTTCTTT

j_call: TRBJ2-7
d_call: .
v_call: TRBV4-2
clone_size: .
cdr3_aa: CASSQDNAGPYEQYF
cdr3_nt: TGTGCCAGCAGCCAAGATAATGCGGGCCCCTACGAGCAGTACTTC

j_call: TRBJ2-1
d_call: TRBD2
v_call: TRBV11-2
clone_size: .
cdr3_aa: CASSLGAPGLAGGNEQFF
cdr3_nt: TGTGCCAGCAGCTTAGGGGCACCGGGACTAGCGGGAGGTAATGAGCAGTTCTTC

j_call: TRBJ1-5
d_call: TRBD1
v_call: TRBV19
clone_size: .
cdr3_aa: CASSISTGPSNQPQHF
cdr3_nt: TGTGCCAGTAGTATATCGACAGGGCCTAGCAATCAGCCCCAGCATTTT

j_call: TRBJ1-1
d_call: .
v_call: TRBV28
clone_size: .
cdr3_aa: CASGIFSGNTEAFF
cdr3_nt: TGTGCCAGCGGAATCTTTAGCGGAAACACTGAAGCTTTCTTT

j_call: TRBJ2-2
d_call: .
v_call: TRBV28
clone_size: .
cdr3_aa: CASTIQAGELFF
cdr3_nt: TGTGCCAGCACCATCCAGGCCGGGGAGCTGTTTTTT

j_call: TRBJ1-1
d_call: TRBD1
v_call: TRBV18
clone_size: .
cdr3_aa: CASSPPIRQGTTEAFF
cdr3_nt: TGTGCCAGCTCACCACCAATTAGACAGGGGACCACTGAAGCTTTCTTT

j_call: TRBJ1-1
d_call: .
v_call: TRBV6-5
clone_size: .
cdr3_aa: CASCRGMNTEAFF
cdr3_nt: TGTGCCAGTTGCCGGGGAATGAACACTGAAGCTTTCTTT

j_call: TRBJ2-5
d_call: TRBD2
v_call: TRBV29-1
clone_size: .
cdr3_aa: CSVASGSKETQYF
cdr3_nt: TGCAGCGTAGCTAGCGGGAGTAAAGAGACCCAGTACTTC

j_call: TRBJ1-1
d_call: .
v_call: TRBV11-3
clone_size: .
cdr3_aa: CASSEGVVTEAFF
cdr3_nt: TGTGCCAGCAGCGAAGGGGTGGTCACTGAAGCTTTCTTT

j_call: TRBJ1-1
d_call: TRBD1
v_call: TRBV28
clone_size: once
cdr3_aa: CASSPDRGRGNTEAFF
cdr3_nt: TGTGCCAGCAGCCCCGACAGGGGGCGAGGGAACACTGAAGCTTTCTTT

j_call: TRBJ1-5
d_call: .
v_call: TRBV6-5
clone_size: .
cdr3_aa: CASSIDSNRDQPQHF
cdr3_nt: TGTGCCAGCAGTATTGACAGTAATCGGGATCAGCCCCAGCATTTT

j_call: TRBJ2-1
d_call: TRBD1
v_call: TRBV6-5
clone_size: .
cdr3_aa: CASSSPGTGTQFF
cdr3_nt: TGTGCCAGCAGTTCCCCCGGGACAGGGACCCAGTTCTTC

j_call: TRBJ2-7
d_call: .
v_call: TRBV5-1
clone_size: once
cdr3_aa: CASSSEGPREQYF
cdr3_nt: TGCGCCAGCAGCTCTGAGGGTCCCCGGGAGCAGTACTTC

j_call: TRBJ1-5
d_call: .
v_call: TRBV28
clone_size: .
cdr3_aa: CASNPIRDNPVNQPQHF
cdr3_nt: TGTGCCAGCAACCCAATCCGGGACAACCCCGTCAATCAGCCCCAGCATTTT

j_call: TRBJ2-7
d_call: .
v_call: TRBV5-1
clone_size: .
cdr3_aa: CASSGGAAPLSYEQYF
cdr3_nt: TGCGCCAGCAGCGGGGGGGCCGCACCCCTTTCCTACGAGCAGTACTTC

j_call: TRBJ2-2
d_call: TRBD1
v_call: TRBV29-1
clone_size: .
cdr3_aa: CSALQGAGTGELFF
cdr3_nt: TGCAGCGCATTACAGGGGGCAGGCACCGGGGAGCTGTTTTTT